This T cell receptor (beta chain) is drawn from a study of cytomegalovirus exposure and HLA in healthy donors (dated by TCRdb to between 2016 and 2019). Regarding the complete study: An earlier analysis of 587 of the donors reported over 250 Gb of sequence data and 95 million to 120 million unique TCR beta sequences obtained from roughly 170 million T cells. About 300 gigabases of sequencing data and approximately 84 million unique TCR sequences were included in an early release covering roughly 600 HLA-typed donors. Among the roughly 400 genotyped donors, about 83% belonged to the genetic ancestry cluster associated with self-reported Caucasian donors. The aim of the study was to test whether cataloging public T cell receptors could identify signatures of past pathogen exposure. Using immunosequencing, the study profiled T cell repertoires from some 670 subjects and related those repertoires to cytomegalovirus serostatus. Besides the first cohort of hundreds of subjects, a separate validation cohort made up of over 100 different subjects was used. To predict cytomegalovirus infection status, the study brought together high-throughput TCR immunosequencing, statistical association of individual TCRs with disease status, and machine learning. In a later analysis, previously published TCR beta repertoires from 500 to 750 donors were re-analyzed and high-resolution HLA genotyping was added so that TCR occurrence patterns could be studied. Rather than drawing on any new phenotypic data, the later analysis identified candidate immune exposures from TCR beta sequences and the way those sequences occurred across donors. To decide whether each TCR beta V gene segment behaved as functional or pseudogenic, an earlier analysis of some 580 of the donors relied on high-throughput TCR beta sequencing. Alongside the repertoire data, information on donor age, sex, ethnicity and CMV serostatus was compiled. A later genetic analysis took genome-wide SNP genotypes for about 65% of the 666 donors and used that subset as a discovery cohort. Every discovery cohort repertoire had been produced on one sequencing platform. Both class I and class II loci were covered by HLA typing, at four-digit resolution. The number of typed donors differed by locus: about 629-630 for A, B, C, DRB1 and DQB1; approximately 530 for DQA1; approximately 610 for DPA1; and approximately 450 for DPB1. Because of strong linkage in the cohort, roughly five DR-DQ haplotypes were treated as single units for association and clustering. On average, around 240,000 unique TCR beta nucleotide sequences were sequenced per donor among a few hundred genotyped donors of the cohort, with 15% to 20% of those sequences being non-productive. The investigation overall reported the following: Linkage disequilibrium might explain the correlated functional status among segregating V segments, but an unknown experimental factor could not be ruled out. In a later analysis, the rate of TCR association differed among HLA loci, with DRB1 alleles having the most associated TCRs and HLA-C alleles having the fewest. A further reported finding was that TCR beta sequences accurately predicted the HLA-A and HLA-B alleles for most subjects in the first cohort. A later analysis reported that several top co-occurrence clusters appeared linked to parvovirus B19, influenza, CMV and Epstein-Barr virus. Presence/absence analyses assumed roughly uniform sequencing depth across donors, an assumption that may not hold. An association between a missense DCLRE1C variant and V-gene and J-gene trimming of TCR beta chains was found in a later genetic analysis and replicated in an independent cohort. Because counts were too low, about 18 rarely observed V segments, including chromosome 9 orphons, were left out of the earlier analysis of 500 to 750 of the donors. Because the 87-base-pair reads could not distinguish some IMGT-functional V segments, including TRBV6-2 and TRBV6-3, those segments were excluded. Most CMV-associated TCR beta chains appeared to be HLA-restricted in a later analysis, and the HLA associations seemed to be driven largely by CMV exposure. When HLA alleles, especially DR and DQ, strongly co-occurred, attributing TCR associations to individual alleles was difficult. The study gave a list of some 150 TCR beta chains associated with cytomegalovirus. A later analysis found that HLA-associated TCR beta chains were more clonally expanded and had lower generation probabilities than equally common non-associated chains. Because HLA typing was unavailable for some donors at each locus, only the typed subset was used in association tests. A group of highly shared sequence variants was considered likely to be a technical artifact of the sequencing pipeline. Broadly in line with IMGT annotations, most TCR beta V segments showed up in productive rearrangements about 90% or about 30% of the time in an earlier analysis of around 550 of the donors. In this cohort, only TCR beta chains were sequenced, and detectable features were limited by the absence of alpha or paired-chain data. Most TCR sequences were observed very rarely across donors, whereas some public TCRs were present in many individuals. Three of the identified cytomegalovirus-associated TCR beta chains were confirmed in vitro to be specific for cytomegalovirus antigens. The authors suggested that the approach could potentially be generalized to other disease states and immunological phenotypes. In a later genetic analysis, fewer N-insertions in productive TCRs were reported among donors in an Asian-associated ancestry cluster than the approximately 710-donor mean. Specific HLA alleles were associated with 15,000 to 20,000 TCR beta sequences at a false discovery rate of 0.05 in a later analysis. In both the original and validation cohorts, the classifier was reported to diagnose cytomegalovirus status with high specificity and sensitivity. The only immune exposure information available for the cohort was CMV serostatus.

The receptor library was made with the immunoSEQ multiplex PCR assay. For the multiplex PCR, a mixture combining 60 forward primers for TCR Vbeta segments and 13 reverse primers for TCR Jbeta segments was used. A multiplex PCR assay on genomic DNA amplified the CDR3 region of rearranged TCR beta genes. On the Illumina HiSeq System, the amplified TCR beta libraries were sequenced as 87-base-pair reads. In the authors' own workflow: Across the 500 to 700 repertoires, a later analysis counted some 80 million unique TCR beta chains, around 11 million of which were shared by at least two donors. Raw reads were error-corrected and collapsed into unique sequences with a nearest-neighbor algorithm that merged closely related sequences to remove PCR and sequencing errors. To assign V, D and J gene segments, CDR3 sequences were aligned to IMGT reference sequences. For a sequence to be retained, a match of at least six nucleotides to both a V gene segment and a J gene segment was required. A rearrangement counted as productive if the CDR3 had no stop codons and remained in frame with V and J, and every other rearrangement counted as non-productive. CDR3 was defined according to IMGT convention as the region running from the second conserved V-encoded cysteine to the conserved J-encoded phenylalanine. The earlier analysis of about 590 of the donors excluded sequences that lacked an unambiguous match to a single V gene segment. An earlier analysis of 500 to 700 of the donors classified V segments as functional when productive rearrangements were above 56.7% and as segregating when the standard deviation between donors was above 5%. A statistical classification framework was developed to diagnose cytomegalovirus status using the catalog of TCR beta chain sequences. In a later analysis, V and J genes were assigned by comparing TCR nucleotide sequences against IMGT/GENE-DB human TR gene sequences. The TCRdist pipeline was used in a later analysis to assign CDR3 sequences and most-parsimonious VDJ recombination scenarios. In a later analysis, each TCR beta chain was defined by its CDR3 amino acid sequence together with its V-gene family, and reads without a unique V-gene family were excluded. As a way to deal with suspected cross-contamination and a sequencing artifact, a later analysis dropped 450 to 700 nucleotide sequences that were highly shared and had low generation probability. In a later analysis, a clonal expansion index for each public chain was calculated from normalized within-repertoire ranks of inferred template counts. In a later analysis, generation probabilities were computed with a VDJ recombination model fitted to out-of-frame rearrangements, and the resulting probabilities were checked against IGoR. Hypergeometric tests were used in a later analysis to score TCR-TCR, TCR-HLA and TCR-CMV co-occurrence, with a repertoire-size bias correction applied to the TCR pairs. To estimate false discovery rates, a later analysis permuted the HLA or CMV assignments 20 times. In a later analysis, co-occurring TCRs were grouped using DBSCAN, with TCRdist sequence similarity added in when clustering inside HLA-allele-positive subsets. Co-occurrence clustering excluded repertoires with fewer than 30,000 or more than 120,000 public chains, plus five with anomalous nucleotide sharing. Here the immuneACCESS table is served through TCRdb, limited to in-frame sequences with V and J called. Missing clones are a known gap in these copies; in checked studies unresolved V genes cover under half, and the rest lacks a known reason. The V and J calls and clone size come from that table; D and trimming were worked out from the DNA. In all, the sample holds 120,000 to 150,000 clones, and about three quarters of those were seen once. The top ten clonotypes cover 1.5% to 2% of the sample.

The CDR3 goes from the cysteine to the phenylalanine over 14 residues. Kept here is only the CDR3 DNA, which spans 42 bases and is read in frame from base 1. Looking up the germline V gene yields CDR1 SGHDT and CDR2 YYEEEE. The germline ends are 15 bases apart after V is trimmed by 4 bases and J by 6 bases. The cohort comprised more than 550 healthy bone marrow donors. At the time of sampling, every cohort member was nominally healthy, though immune exposures that went unrecorded were likely present. The donor tested CMV seronegative, placing the donor among the 350 to 400 seronegative members of the cohort. A peripheral blood sample was collected from each donor, and TCR beta sequencing was performed on peripheral blood mononuclear cells. Genomic DNA extraction from the blood cell samples was performed with the Qiagen DNeasy Blood Extraction Kit. A word on this clone: Its recognized antigen is unknown. Qualities for individual bases were not recorded, and no much larger clone is one base off.

Input material: PBMCs. The chain is made from TRBV5-6 and TRBJ2-3, with TRBD2 perhaps the D gene, on 5 matching bases. The sequence was collected from a woman aged 25 to 45 in good health and CMV-seronegative. The bases are TGTGCCAGCAGCCCTGGAGGTGTGGGGGATACGCAGTATTTT. The translation is CASSPGGVGDTQYF.